This TCR beta chain was captured in a study of blood T cell repertoires in COVID-19. Across the whole study: The United States, Italy and Spain provided the acute and convalescent COVID-19 samples. Sources were T cells, B-cell-depleted T cells, or PBMCs; the material itself was cDNA or gDNA.

Study processing details: How many nucleated cells were present was estimated from reference gene primer amplification. Profiled with immunoSEQ multiplex PCR; TCRdb holds only in-frame clones, not every one. V, J and clone size are those of that table, while D and trimming were read from the DNA. This sample carries over 95,000 clones, 80% to 85% of them seen once, and the ten largest clones take less than 2%. The V end was cut by 6 bases, the J end by 4 bases, with 10 bases between. This CDR3 is 13 amino acids long. Germline V gives CDR1 MNHEY, CDR2 SVGAGI. This receptor was taken from a man between 65 and 79 years old with active or convalescent COVID-19. The rearrangement joins TRBV6-5 to TRBJ1-5, with D tentatively TRBD1 (5 bases). The sequenced material came from peripheral blood. The CDR3 spells CASRIGGNQPQHF. Here the CDR3 DNA reads TGTGCCAGCAGAATCGGGGGAAATCAGCCCCAGCATTTT.